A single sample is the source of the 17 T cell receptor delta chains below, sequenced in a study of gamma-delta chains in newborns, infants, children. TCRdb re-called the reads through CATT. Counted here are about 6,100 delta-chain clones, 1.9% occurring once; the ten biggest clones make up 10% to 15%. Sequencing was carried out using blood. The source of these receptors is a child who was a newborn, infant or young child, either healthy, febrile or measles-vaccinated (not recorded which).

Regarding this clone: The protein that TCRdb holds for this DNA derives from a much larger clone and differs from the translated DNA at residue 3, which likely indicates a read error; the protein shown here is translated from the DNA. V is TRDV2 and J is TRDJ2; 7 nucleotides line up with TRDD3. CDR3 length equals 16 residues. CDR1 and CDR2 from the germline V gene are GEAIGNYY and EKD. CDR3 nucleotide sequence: TGTGCCCGTGACACCTTGGGGGAAGCTTTGACAGCACAACTCTTCTTT. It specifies CARDTLGEALTAQLFF.

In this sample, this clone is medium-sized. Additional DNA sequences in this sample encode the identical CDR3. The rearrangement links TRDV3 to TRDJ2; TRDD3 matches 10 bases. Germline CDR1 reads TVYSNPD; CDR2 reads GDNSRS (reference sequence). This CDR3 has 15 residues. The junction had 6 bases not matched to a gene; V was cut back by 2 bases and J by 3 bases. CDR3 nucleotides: TGTGCCTTTTACTGGGGGATGCCGGTGACAGCACAACTCTTCTTT. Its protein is CAFYWGMPVTAQLFF.

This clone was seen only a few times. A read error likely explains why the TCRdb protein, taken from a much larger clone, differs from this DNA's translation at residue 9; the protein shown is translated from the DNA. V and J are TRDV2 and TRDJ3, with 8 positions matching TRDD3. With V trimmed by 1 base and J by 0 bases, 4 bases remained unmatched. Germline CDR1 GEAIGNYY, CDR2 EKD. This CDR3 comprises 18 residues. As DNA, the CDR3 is TGTGCCTGTGACACGGGATACGCGGGCTCCTGGGACACCCGACAGATGTTTTTC. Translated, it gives CACDTGYAGSWDTRQMFF.

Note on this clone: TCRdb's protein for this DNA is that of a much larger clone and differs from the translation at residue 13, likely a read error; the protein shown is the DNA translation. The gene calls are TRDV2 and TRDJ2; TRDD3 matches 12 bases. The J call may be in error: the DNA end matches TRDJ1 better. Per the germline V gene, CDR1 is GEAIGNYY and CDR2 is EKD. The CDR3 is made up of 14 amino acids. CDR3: CACDLLGDTAQLIF. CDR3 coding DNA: TGTGCCTGTGATCTACTGGGGGATACAGCACAACTCATCTTT.

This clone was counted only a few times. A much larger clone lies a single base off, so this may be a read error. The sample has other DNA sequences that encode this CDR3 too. This CDR3 reads CACDTMGDTLTAQLFF. CDR3 DNA sequence: TGTGCCTGTGACACGATGGGGGATACTTTGACAGCCCAACTCTTCTTT. The chain uses TRDV2 and TRDJ2; 10 nucleotides agree with TRDD3. Germline CDR1 is GEAIGNYY and CDR2 is EKD. The CDR3 is made up of 16 amino acids.

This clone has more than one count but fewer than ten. CDR3 in DNA: TGTGCTCTTGGGGAACTTTGGCCTGGGGGATATGAGGGCCCTCCCAATAAACTCATCTTT. Protein: CALGELWPGGYEGPPNKLIF. The chain uses TRDV1 and TRDJ1; 10 bases are a match to TRDD3. With 0 bases clipped from V and 6 bases from J, the junction kept 19 bases outside the gene matches. From germline, CDR1 is TSWWSYY and CDR2 QGS. This CDR3 has 20 residues.

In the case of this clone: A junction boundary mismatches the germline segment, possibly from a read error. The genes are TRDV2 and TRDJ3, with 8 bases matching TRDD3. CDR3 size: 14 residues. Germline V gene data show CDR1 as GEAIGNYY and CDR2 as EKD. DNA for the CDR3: TGTGCCTGTGACGTACTGGGGGCCACCCTACAGATGTTTTTC. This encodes CACDVLGATLQMFF.

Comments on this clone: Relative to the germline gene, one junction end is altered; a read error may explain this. The CDR3 DNA is TGTGCCTGCGAGGCCGCATGGAGGGGTCTGGGGACCACCACCGATAACCTCATCTTT. It codes for CACEAAWRGLGTTTDNLIF. The chain is built from TRDV2 and TRDJ1, with a tentative D call TRDD3 (6 bases). The V gene's germline CDR1 is GEAIGNYY and CDR2 EKD. The CDR3 contains 19 residues.

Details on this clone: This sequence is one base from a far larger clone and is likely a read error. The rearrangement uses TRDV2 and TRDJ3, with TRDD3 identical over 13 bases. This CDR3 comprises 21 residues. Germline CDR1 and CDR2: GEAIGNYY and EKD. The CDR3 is CARDPILGDTLGSWDTRQMFF. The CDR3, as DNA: TGTGCCCGTGACCCAATACTGGGGGATACGCTAGGCTCCTGGGACACCCGACAGATGTTTTTC.

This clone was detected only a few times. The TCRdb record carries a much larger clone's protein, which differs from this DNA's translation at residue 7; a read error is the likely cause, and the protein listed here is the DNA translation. This CDR3 reads CACDTWGTRQMFF. Written as DNA, the CDR3 is TGTGCCTGTGACACCTGGGGCACCCGACAGATGTTTTTC. The chain carries TRDV2 and TRDJ3, with a weak D call TRDD3 (5 bases). This CDR3 is 13 amino acids long. CDR1 is GEAIGNYY, CDR2 EKD, per germline.

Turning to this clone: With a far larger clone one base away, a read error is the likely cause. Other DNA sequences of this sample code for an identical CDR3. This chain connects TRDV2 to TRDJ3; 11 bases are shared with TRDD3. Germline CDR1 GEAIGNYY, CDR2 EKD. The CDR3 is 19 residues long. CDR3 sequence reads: CACDTVLLGDIWDTRQMFF. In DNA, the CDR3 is TGTGCCTGTGACACCGTTTTACTGGGGGATATTTGGGACACCCGGCAGATGTTTTTC.

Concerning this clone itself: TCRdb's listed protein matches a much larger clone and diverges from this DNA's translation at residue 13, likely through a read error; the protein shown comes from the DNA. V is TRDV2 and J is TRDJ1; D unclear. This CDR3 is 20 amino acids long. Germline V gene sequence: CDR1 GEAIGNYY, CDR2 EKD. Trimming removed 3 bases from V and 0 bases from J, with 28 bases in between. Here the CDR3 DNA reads TGTGCCTGTGACTCGCTCCGGGCTAATGAGAATGGGAGATACACCGATAAACTCATCTTT. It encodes CACDSLRANENGRYTDKLIF.

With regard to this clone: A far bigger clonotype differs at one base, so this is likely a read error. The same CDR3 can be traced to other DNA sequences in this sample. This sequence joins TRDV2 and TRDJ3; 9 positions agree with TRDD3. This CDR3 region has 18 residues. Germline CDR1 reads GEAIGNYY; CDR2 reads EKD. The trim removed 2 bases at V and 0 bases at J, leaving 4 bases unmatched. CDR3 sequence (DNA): TGTGCCTGTGACATACTGGGGGACACCTCCTGGGACACCCGACAGATGTTTTTC. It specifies CACDILGDTSWDTRQMFF.

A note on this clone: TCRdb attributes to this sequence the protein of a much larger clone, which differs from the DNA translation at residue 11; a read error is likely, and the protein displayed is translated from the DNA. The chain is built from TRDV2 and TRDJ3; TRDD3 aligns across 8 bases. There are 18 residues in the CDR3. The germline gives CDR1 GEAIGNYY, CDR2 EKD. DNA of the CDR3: TGTGCCTGTGACACCGTACTGGGGGGCTCCCGGGACACCCGACAGATGTTTTTC. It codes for CACDTVLGGSRDTRQMFF.

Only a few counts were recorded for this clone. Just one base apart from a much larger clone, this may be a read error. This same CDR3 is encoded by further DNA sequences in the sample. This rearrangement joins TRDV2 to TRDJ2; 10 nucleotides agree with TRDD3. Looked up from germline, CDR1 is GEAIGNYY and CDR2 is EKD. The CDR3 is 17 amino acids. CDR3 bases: TGTGCCTGTGATAGACTGGGGGATGGCTCTTTGACAGCACAGCTCTTCTTT. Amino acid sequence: CACDRLGDGSLTAQLFF.

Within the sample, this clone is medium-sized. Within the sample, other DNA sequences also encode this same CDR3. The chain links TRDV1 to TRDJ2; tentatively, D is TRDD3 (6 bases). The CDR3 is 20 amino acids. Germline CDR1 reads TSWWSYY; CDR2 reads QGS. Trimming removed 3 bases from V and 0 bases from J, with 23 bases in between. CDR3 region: CALGDPFGRTGPALTAQLFF. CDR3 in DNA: TGTGCTCTTGGGGACCCTTTTGGTCGTACTGGGCCAGCTTTGACAGCACAACTCTTCTTT.

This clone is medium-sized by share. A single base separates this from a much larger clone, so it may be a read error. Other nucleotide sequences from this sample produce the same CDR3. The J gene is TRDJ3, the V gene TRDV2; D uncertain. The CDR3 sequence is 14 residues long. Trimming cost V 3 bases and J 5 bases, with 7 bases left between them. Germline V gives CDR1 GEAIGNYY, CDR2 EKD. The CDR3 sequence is CACDVLGDTRQMFF. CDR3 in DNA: TGTGCCTGTGACGTGCTGGGGGACACCCGACAGATGTTTTTC.